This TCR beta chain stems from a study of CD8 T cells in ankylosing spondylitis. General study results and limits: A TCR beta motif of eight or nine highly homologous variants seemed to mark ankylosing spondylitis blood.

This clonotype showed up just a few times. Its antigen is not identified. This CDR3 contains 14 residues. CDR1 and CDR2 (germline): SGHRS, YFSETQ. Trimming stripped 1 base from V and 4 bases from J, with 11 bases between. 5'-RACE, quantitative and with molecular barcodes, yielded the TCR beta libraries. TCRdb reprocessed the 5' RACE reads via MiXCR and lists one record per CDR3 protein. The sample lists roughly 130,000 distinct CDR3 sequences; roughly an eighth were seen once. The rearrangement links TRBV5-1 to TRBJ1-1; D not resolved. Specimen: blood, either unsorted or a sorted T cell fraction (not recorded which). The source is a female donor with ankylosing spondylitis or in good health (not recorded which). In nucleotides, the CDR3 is TGCGCCAGCAGCTTGTTGCAGTCGGCCACTGAAGCTTTCTTT. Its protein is CASSLLQSATEAFF.